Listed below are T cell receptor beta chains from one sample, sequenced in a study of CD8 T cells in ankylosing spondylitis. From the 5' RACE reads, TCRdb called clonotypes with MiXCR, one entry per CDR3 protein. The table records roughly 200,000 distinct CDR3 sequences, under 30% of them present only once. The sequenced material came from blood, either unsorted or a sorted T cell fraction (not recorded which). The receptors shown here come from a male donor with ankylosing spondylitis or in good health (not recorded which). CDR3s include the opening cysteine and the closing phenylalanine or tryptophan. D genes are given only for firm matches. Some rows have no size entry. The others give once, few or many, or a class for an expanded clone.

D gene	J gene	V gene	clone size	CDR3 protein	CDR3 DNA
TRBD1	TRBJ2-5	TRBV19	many	CASSKTGGRETQYF	TGTGCCAGTAGTAAAACAGGGGGCCGAGAGACCCAGTACTTC
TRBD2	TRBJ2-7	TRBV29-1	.	CSVVIAGNEQYF	TGCAGCGTCGTAATAGCGGGAAACGAGCAGTACTTC
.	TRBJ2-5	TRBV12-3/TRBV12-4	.	CASSVRTKQETQYF	TGTGCCAGCAGTGTACGGACGAAACAAGAGACCCAGTACTTC
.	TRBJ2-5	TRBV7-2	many	CASGQGLAETQYF	TGTGCCAGCGGACAAGGTTTAGCAGAGACCCAGTACTTC
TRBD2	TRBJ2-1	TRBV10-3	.	CAIKGTGLDNEQFF	TGTGCCATCAAGGGGACGGGACTAGACAATGAGCAGTTCTTC
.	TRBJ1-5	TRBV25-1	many	CASSTTGSNQPQHF	TGTGCCAGCAGTACTACAGGTAGCAATCAGCCCCAGCATTTT
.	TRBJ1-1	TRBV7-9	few	CASSFAGTGDTEAFF	TGTGCCAGCAGCTTCGCCGGGACCGGGGACACTGAAGCTTTCTTT
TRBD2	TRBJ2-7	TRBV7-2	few	CASSLVAGGPYEQYF	TGTGCCAGCAGCTTAGTAGCGGGAGGGCCCTACGAGCAGTACTTC
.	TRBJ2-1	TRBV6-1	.	CASSEYYNEQFF	TGTGCCAGCAGTGAATACTACAATGAGCAGTTCTTC
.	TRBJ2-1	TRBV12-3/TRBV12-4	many	CASSLAGARNEQFF	TGTGCCAGCAGTTTAGCGGGAGCCCGCAATGAGCAGTTCTTC
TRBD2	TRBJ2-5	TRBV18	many	CASSPRGTSRETQYF	TGTGCCAGCTCACCACGTGGGACTAGCAGAGAGACCCAGTACTTC
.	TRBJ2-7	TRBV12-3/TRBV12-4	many	CASSFYYEQYF	TGTGCCAGCAGTTTTTACTACGAGCAGTACTTC
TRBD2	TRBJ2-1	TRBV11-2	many	CASSPGLATYNEQFF	TGTGCCAGCAGCCCCGGACTAGCCACCTACAATGAGCAGTTCTTC
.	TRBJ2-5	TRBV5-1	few	CASSLGGGPLWQETQYF	TGCGCCAGCAGCTTGGGGGGAGGACCCCTTTGGCAAGAGACCCAGTACTTC
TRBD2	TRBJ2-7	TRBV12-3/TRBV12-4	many	CASSRLAGVSYEQYF	TGTGCCAGCAGTAGACTAGCGGGAGTCTCCTACGAGCAGTACTTC
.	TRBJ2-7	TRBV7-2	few	CASRGREFEEQYF	TGTGCCAGCAGAGGAAGGGAATTTGAAGAGCAGTACTTC
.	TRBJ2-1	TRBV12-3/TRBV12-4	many	CASIPLAGQPYNEQFF	TGTGCCAGCATCCCCCTCGCGGGACAGCCTTACAATGAGCAGTTCTTC
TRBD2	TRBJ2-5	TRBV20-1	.	CSASGSGGWETQYF	TGCAGTGCTAGTGGTTCGGGAGGGTGGGAGACCCAGTACTTC
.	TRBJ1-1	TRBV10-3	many	CAISPPDTEAFF	TGTGCCATCAGCCCCCCCGACACTGAAGCTTTCTTT
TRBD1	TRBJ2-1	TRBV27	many	CAILKLGQGITEQFF	TGTGCCATCCTGAAGTTGGGACAGGGTATTACTGAGCAGTTCTTC
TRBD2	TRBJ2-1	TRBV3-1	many	CASSQDALAQDYNEQFF	TGTGCCAGCAGCCAAGACGCACTAGCGCAAGACTACAATGAGCAGTTCTTC
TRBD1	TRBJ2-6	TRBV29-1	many	CSVTGGAGANVLTF	TGCAGCGTCACAGGGGGCGCTGGGGCCAACGTCCTGACTTTC
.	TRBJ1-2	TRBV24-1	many	CATTGYTF	TGTGCCACCACCGGCTACACCTTC
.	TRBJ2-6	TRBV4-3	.	CASSQDISPGVLTF	TGCGCCAGCAGCCAAGATATTAGTCCCGGCGTCCTGACTTTC
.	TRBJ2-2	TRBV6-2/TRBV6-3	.	CASTKGGTTSHHVLFF	TGTGCCAGCACCAAAGGGGGGACTACCTCACACCATGTGCTGTTTTTT
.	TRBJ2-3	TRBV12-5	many	CASGSLDTQYF	TGTGCTAGTGGCTCCCTGGATACGCAGTATTTT
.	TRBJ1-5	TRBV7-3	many	CASSISSDQPQHF	TGTGCCAGCAGTATAAGCTCCGATCAGCCCCAGCATTTT
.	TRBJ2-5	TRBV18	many	CASTRDQETQYF	TGTGCCAGCACCCGGGACCAAGAGACCCAGTACTTC
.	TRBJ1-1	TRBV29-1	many	CSVLDSNTEAFF	TGCAGCGTTCTGGACAGTAACACTGAAGCTTTCTTT
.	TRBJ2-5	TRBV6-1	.	CATSDGARETQYF	TGTGCCACCAGTGATGGGGCGCGTGAGACCCAGTACTTC
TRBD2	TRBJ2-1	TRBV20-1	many	CSASLSLAGVEQFF	TGCAGTGCTAGCCTTAGTCTAGCGGGAGTTGAGCAGTTCTTC
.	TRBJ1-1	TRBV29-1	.	CSVEQGPLGTEAFF	TGCAGCGTTGAACAGGGGCCCCTTGGGACTGAAGCTTTCTTT
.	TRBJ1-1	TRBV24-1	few	CATSDFKGAPAFF	TGTGCCACCAGTGATTTTAAAGGGGCGCCAGCTTTCTTT
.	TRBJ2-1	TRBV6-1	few	CASSGGTFSYNEQFF	TGTGCCAGCAGTGGCGGTACTTTCTCCTACAATGAGCAGTTCTTC
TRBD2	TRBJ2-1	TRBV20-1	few	CSARVRKELAGRSSYNEQFF	TGCAGTGCTAGAGTCCGAAAAGAACTAGCGGGACGGAGCTCCTACAATGAGCAGTTCTTC
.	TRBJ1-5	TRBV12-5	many	CASGFGRAQHF	TGTGCTAGTGGTTTTGGCAGGGCCCAGCATTTT
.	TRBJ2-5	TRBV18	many	CASSPLGGQETQYF	TGTGCCAGCTCACCCTTAGGAGGACAAGAGACCCAGTACTTC
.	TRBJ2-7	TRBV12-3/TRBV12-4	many	CASSLVPLRGEQYF	TGTGCCAGCAGTTTAGTCCCACTTCGAGGCGAGCAGTACTTC
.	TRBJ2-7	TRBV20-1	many	CSARDLGSFSYEQYF	TGCAGTGCTAGAGATCTCGGGTCTTTTTCCTACGAGCAGTACTTC
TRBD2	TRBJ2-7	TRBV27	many	CASSSQISGRAREQYF	TGTGCCAGCAGTTCGCAGATTAGCGGGAGGGCCCGGGAGCAGTACTTC
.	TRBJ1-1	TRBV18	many	CASSLGVYGNTEAFF	TGTGCCAGCTCACTAGGAGTCTACGGAAACACTGAAGCTTTCTTT
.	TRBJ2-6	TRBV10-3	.	CAISESGPGSGANVLTF	TGTGCCATCAGTGAGTCGGGACCGGGATCTGGGGCCAACGTCCTGACTTTC
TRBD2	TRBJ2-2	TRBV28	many	CASSLGRLAPITGELFF	TGTGCCAGCAGTTTAGGGCGACTAGCCCCTATCACCGGGGAGCTGTTTTTT
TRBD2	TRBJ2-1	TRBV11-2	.	CASSPNRLAGVGNEQFF	TGTGCCAGCAGCCCTAATCGGTTAGCGGGAGTAGGTAATGAGCAGTTCTTC
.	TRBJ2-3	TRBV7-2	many	CASSLQTRKGADTQYF	TGTGCCAGCAGCCTCCAGACTAGAAAGGGGGCAGATACGCAGTATTTT
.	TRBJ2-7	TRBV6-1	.	CASRPGQSGHEQYF	TGTGCCAGCAGACCCGGACAGTCGGGGCACGAGCAGTACTTC
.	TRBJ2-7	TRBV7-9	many	CASSLRSKGYEQYF	TGTGCCAGCAGCCTACGAAGTAAAGGCTACGAGCAGTACTTC
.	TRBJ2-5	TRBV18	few	CASSPPAGQGLRSGSWETQYF	TGTGCCAGCTCACCACCGGCCGGACAGGGGTTACGTAGCGGGAGTTGGGAGACCCAGTACTTC